What follows are 19 T cell receptor beta chains derived from one specimen sequenced in a study of CD8+ T cells in alopecia areata. Extraction and reverse transcription of RNA yielded cDNA as the sequencing template. Clones were sequenced by immunoSEQ multiplex PCR, and TCRdb holds only the in-frame ones, with some missing. The table includes about 140,000 clones, approximately 56% detected once. The source material was CD8+ T cells sorted from blood. The receptors stem from a human donor in good health.

The J gene is TRBJ2-3, the V gene TRBV29-1, with D maybe TRBD1 (5 bases). V was trimmed by 7 bases and J by 3 bases, leaving 17 bases between them. The CDR3 runs to 14 residues. Germline values: CDR1 SQVTM, CDR2 ANQGSEA. Written as DNA, the CDR3 is TGCAGCGCCCAAGGGGTTGTCTTGACAGATACGCAGTATTTT. Its translation is CSAQGVVLTDTQYF.

The chain uses TRBV27 and TRBJ1-1; D gene ambiguous. Germline CDR1 reads MNHEY; CDR2 reads SMNVEV (reference sequence). There are 12 residues in the CDR3. Between the trimmed V and J ends, which lost 5 bases and 1 base, there was a span of 5 bases. The CDR3, as DNA: TGTGCCAGCAGTCAACCGAACACTGAAGCTTTCTTT. This codes for CASSQPNTEAFF.

The V gene is TRBV4-1, the J gene TRBJ2-1, with D possibly being TRBD2 (5 bases). Germline CDR1 MGHRA, CDR2 YSYEKL. This CDR3 spans 20 amino acids. V was shortened by 2 bases and J by 6 bases, with 29 bases between the two germline ends. This CDR3 is CASSQTRLGSPSGGGNEQFF. The CDR3 DNA follows: TGCGCCAGCAGCCAAACCCGCCTTGGTTCCCCCAGCGGAGGAGGCAATGAGCAGTTCTTC.

This chain connects TRBV5-1 to TRBJ2-7; D remains ambiguous. There are 13 residues in the CDR3. Germline CDR1 is SGHRS and CDR2 is YFSETQ. Trimming left V 1 base short and J 3 bases short, with 8 bases between. CDR3 bases: TGCGCCAGCAGCTTGAAGGGCGGCTACGAGCAGTACTTC. Translation: CASSLKGGYEQYF.

The CDR3 DNA reads TGCGCCAGCAGCTTGGAGGTGTACACAGATACGCAGTATTTT. This translates into CASSLEVYTDTQYF. The chain is built from TRBV5-1 and TRBJ2-3, with no clear D. The CDR3 extends over 14 amino acids. Germline CDR1 is SGHRS and CDR2 is YFSETQ. The V gene lost 0 bases and the J gene lost 2 bases, with 7 bases spanning the gap.

The sample holds a few counts of this clone. The genes are TRBV25-1 and TRBJ2-2; 12 nucleotides align to TRBD2. Trimming cost V 5 bases and J 2 bases; bases outside gene matches: 3. Looked up from germline, CDR1 is MGHDK and CDR2 is SYGVNS. The CDR3 totals 16 residues. The CDR3 DNA reads as TGTGCCAGCAGTTTCGGACTAGCGGGAAACACCGGGGAGCTGTTTTTT. Translation gives CASSFGLAGNTGELFF.

V and J are TRBV27 and TRBJ1-1, with D tentatively TRBD1 (5 bases). V was pared by 4 bases and J by 4 bases, with 10 bases between. Looked up from germline, CDR1 is MNHEY and CDR2 is SMNVEV (reference sequence). CDR3 length equals 13 residues. In nucleotides, the CDR3 is TGTGCCAGCAGTTGGGCGGGGGGCACTGAAGCTTTCTTT. The encoded protein is CASSWAGGTEAFF.

The chain uses TRBV27 and TRBJ2-3; the D is unclear. CDR1 and CDR2 (germline): MNHEY, SMNVEV (reference sequence). The length of the CDR3 is 13 residues. The V gene lost 2 bases and the J gene lost 6 bases, with 9 bases spanning the gap. CDR3 sequence reads: CASSLHGVDTQYF. The CDR3 DNA reads TGTGCCAGCAGTTTACACGGCGTTGATACGCAGTATTTT.

J is TRBJ2-4 and V is TRBV13, with TRBD1 matching 9 bases. CDR1 is PRHDT and CDR2 is FYEKMQ in the germline V gene (reference sequence). The CDR3 extends over 13 amino acids. J gave up 6 bases and V 7 bases, and 4 bases lay outside the gene matches. CDR3 in DNA: TGTGCCAGCACCGACAGGGGGAGAAACATTCAGTACTTC. This translates into CASTDRGRNIQYF.

This clone came up a few times. The rearrangement links TRBV9 to TRBJ2-7; 11 positions match TRBD1. The CDR3 contains 15 residues. Germline loops: CDR1 SGDLS, CDR2 YYNGEE. The V and J ends lost 0 bases and 4 bases, in that order; junction bases with no gene match: 3. The CDR3 nucleotides are TGTGCCAGCAGCGTAGAAGGACAGGGGGCGTACGAGCAGTACTTC. It is translated as CASSVEGQGAYEQYF.

The CDR3, as DNA: TGCGCCAGCAGCGGGGACCCTGGGGCGAACACCGGGGAGCTGTTTTTT. Its translation: CASSGDPGANTGELFF. The rearrangement joins TRBV4-1 to TRBJ2-2, with D perhaps being TRBD1 or TRBD2 (5 bases each). The germline V gene has CDR1 MGHRA and CDR2 YSYEKL. This CDR3 comprises 16 residues. The ends were cut back, 5 bases at V and 0 bases at J, with 13 bases in the middle.

This clone came up a few times. This rearrangement joins TRBV6-4 to TRBJ1-2; no definite D call. Germline values: CDR1 MRHNA, CDR2 SNTAGT. The length of the CDR3 is 13 residues. Deletions cut 6 bases from V and 3 bases from J, with 11 bases between. The CDR3, as DNA: TGTGCCAGCAGCGACGGACCGTACTATGGCTACACCTTC. This encodes CASSDGPYYGYTF.

The J gene is TRBJ2-1, the V gene TRBV9, with D hard to call. Trimming removed 6 bases from V and 6 bases from J, with 10 bases in between. The CDR3 is 12 residues long. Germline lookup yields CDR1 SGDLS and CDR2 YYNGEE. The CDR3 is CASNLWGNEQFF. CDR3 nucleotide sequence: TGTGCCAGCAACCTCTGGGGCAATGAGCAGTTCTTC.

The chain has TRBV5-6 and TRBJ1-3; D unresolved. Trimming removed 0 bases from V and 4 bases from J, with 2 bases in between. The CDR3 sequence is 12 residues long. CDR1 and CDR2 from the germline V gene are SGHDT and YYEEEE. In DNA, the CDR3 is TGTGCCAGCAGCTTGGGCGGAAACACCATATATTTT. Translation: CASSLGGNTIYF.

V is TRBV11-1 and J is TRBJ2-2; TRBD1 matches 9 bases. Trimming removed 4 bases from V and 5 bases from J; junction bases left unmatched: 17. CDR1 and CDR2 (germline): SGHAT, FQDESV (reference sequence). CDR3 length equals 19 residues. The DNA of the CDR3 is TGTGCCAGCAGCTCAAGTCCCGGGACAGGGTTTGGCCGGACCGGGGAGCTGTTTTTT. Amino acids: CASSSSPGTGFGRTGELFF.

This clone was counted many times. The V call is TRBV28, the J call TRBJ2-7; D might be TRBD1 (6 bases). The V gene lost 4 bases and the J gene lost 3 bases, with 22 bases spanning the gap. Germline values: CDR1 MDHEN, CDR2 SYDVKM. CDR3 length: 17 amino acids. The CDR3 loop reads CASSYPSTGNQDYEQYF. The CDR3 DNA is TGTGCCAGCAGTTACCCATCAACAGGGAATCAGGACTACGAGCAGTACTTC. Complete variable domain (other parts from reference TRBV28 and TRBJ2-7): DVKVTQSSRYLVKRTGEKVFLECVQDMDHENMFWYRQDPGLGLRLIYFSYDVKMKEKGDIPEGYSVSREKKERFSLILESASTNQTSMYLCASSYPSTGNQDYEQYFGPGTRLTVT.

The chain has TRBV25-1 and TRBJ2-7, with a tentative D call TRBD2 (6 bases). The CDR3 spans 18 residues. Deletions cut 0 bases from V and 4 bases from J, with 22 bases between. Germline V gives CDR1 MGHDK, CDR2 SYGVNS. The CDR3 DNA sequence: TGTGCCAGCAGTGAATATTGGAGAGCGGAGGGTGGCTTTTACGAGCAGTACTTC. It specifies CASSEYWRAEGGFYEQYF.

The chain employs TRBV29-1 and TRBJ1-4; D is ambiguous. The germline V gene encodes CDR1 SQVTM and CDR2 ANQGSEA. CDR3 length equals 13 residues. Trimming shortened V by 6 bases and J by 7 bases, and 15 bases separated the two germline ends. Here the CDR3 DNA reads TGCAGCGTCCTCGTAGGGCCACCTGAAAAACTGTTTTTT. Its protein product is CSVLVGPPEKLFF. The full variable domain, in which reference TRBV29-1 and TRBJ1-4 provide the parts outside the CDR3, is SAVISQKPSRDICQRGTSLTIQCQVDSQVTMMFWYRQQPGQSLTLIATANQGSEATYESGFVIDKFPISRPNLTFSTLTVSNMSPEDSSIYLCSVLVGPPEKLFFGSGTQLSVL.

CDR3 sequence: CASSWSSNQPQHF. The CDR3 nucleotides are TGTGCCAGCAGTTGGAGTAGCAATCAGCCCCAGCATTTT. The chain links TRBV27 to TRBJ1-5, with D unclear. Trimming removed 4 bases from V and 0 bases from J, with 4 bases in between. The CDR3 is made up of 13 amino acids. The germline gives CDR1 MNHEY, CDR2 SMNVEV (reference sequence).